This entry lists 32 T cell receptor beta chains sequenced from one sample in a study of identical twins. TCRdb re-derived calls from the 5' RACE reads in MiXCR, one entry per CDR3 protein. The repertoire holds about 520,000 distinct CDR3 sequences, with around 20% as singletons. The same data also contributed to another study, on T cells expressing NK-cell markers.

The sequenced sample consisted of CD4+ T cells sorted from blood. Receptors originate from a young woman in good health.

The chain employs TRBV4-3 and TRBJ2-1; tentative D call: TRBD2 (6 bases). The CDR3 has 17 amino acids. V lost 0 bases to trimming and J lost 3 bases, with 15 bases between them. Germline V gene sequence: CDR1 LGHNA, CDR2 YSLEER. CDR3 sequence reads: CASSQDTASGLYNEQFF. DNA of the CDR3: TGCGCCAGCAGCCAAGATACGGCCAGCGGGCTCTACAATGAGCAGTTCTTC.

This chain connects TRBV6-5 to TRBJ2-7, with D possibly being TRBD1 (5 bases). Germline loops: CDR1 MNHEY, CDR2 SVGAGI. The V end lost 7 bases, the J end lost 0 bases, and 13 bases lay between the germline ends. The CDR3 runs 14 residues. In nucleotides, the CDR3 is TGTGCCAGCAATTGGGGCACCATCTCCTACGAGCAGTACTTC. Its translation is CASNWGTISYEQYF.

This clonotype was recorded a few times. This sequence joins TRBV12-3 or TRBV12-4 and TRBJ1-4; TRBD1 matches 9 bases. CDR3 length equals 13 residues. The J segment lost 8 bases and the V segment lost 6 bases, leaving 4 bases of the junction unmatched. Here the CDR3 reads CASSRTGEEKLFF. The CDR3 DNA sequence: TGTGCCAGCAGCCGGACAGGGGAGGAAAAACTGTTTTTT.

The chain joins TRBV5-1 to TRBJ1-2; a weak D match, TRBD1 (5 bases). The V end lost 0 bases, the J end lost 8 bases, and 14 bases lay between the germline ends. Germline V gene sequence: CDR1 SGHRS, CDR2 YFSETQ. The CDR3 runs 14 residues. CDR3 bases: TGCGCCAGCAGCTTGGAGGGACGCAAGGACGGCTACACCTTC. Translation gives CASSLEGRKDGYTF.

V usage is TRBV10-3 and J usage is TRBJ2-3; 7 positions match TRBD1. V trimming: 4 bases; J trimming: 2 bases; junction bases outside the gene matches: 6. This CDR3 contains 15 residues. Germline values: CDR1 ENHRY, CDR2 SYGVKD. The CDR3 sequence: CAISGGQFNTDTQYF. In nucleotides, the CDR3 is TGTGCCATCAGTGGGGGACAGTTTAACACAGATACGCAGTATTTT.

V usage is TRBV5-1 and J usage is TRBJ2-7; 9 bases fit TRBD2. This CDR3 has 16 amino acids. Trimming took 0 bases from V and 2 from J; bases not matched to a gene: 6. The V gene's germline CDR1 is SGHRS and CDR2 YFSETQ. CDR3 region: CASSLGSGGNTYEQYF. In nucleotides, the CDR3 is TGCGCCAGCAGCTTGGGGAGCGGGGGGAATACCTACGAGCAGTACTTC.

This clonotype turned up a few times. The rearrangement uses TRBV12-3 or TRBV12-4 and TRBJ2-7, with D tentatively TRBD1 (6 bases). CDR3 length equals 11 residues. V was trimmed by 10 bases and J by 4 bases, leaving 11 bases between them. The CDR3 nucleotides read TGTGCCACAGGGGAGCATTACGAGCAGTACTTC. Protein sequence: CATGEHYEQYF.

The rearrangement uses TRBV14 and TRBJ2-3; TRBD2 aligns across 7 bases. The V segment lost 1 base and the J segment 4 bases; nucleotides outside the gene matches: 5. In germline, CDR1 is SGHDN, CDR2 FVKESK. This CDR3 region has 15 residues. CDR3 nucleotide sequence: TGTGCCAGCAGCCAAGGGCGGGGGTTATCAGATACGCAGTATTTT. Its translation is CASSQGRGLSDTQYF.

This clonotype occurred a few times. The V and J genes are TRBV14 and TRBJ1-1; D gene unclear. With 0 bases removed from V and 9 bases from J, the gap between germline ends came to 14 bases. Germline V gene sequence: CDR1 SGHDN, CDR2 FVKESK. The CDR3 sequence is 14 residues long. Here the CDR3 reads CASSQDPGQSKAFF. The CDR3 DNA reads TGTGCCAGCAGCCAAGATCCAGGTCAGAGCAAAGCTTTCTTT. The variable domain in full, with the rest retrieved from reference TRBV14 and TRBJ1-1, is EAGVTQFPSHSVIEKGQTVTLRCDPISGHDNLYWYRRVMGKEIKFLLHFVKESKQDESGMPNNRFLAERTGGTYSTLKVQPAELEDSGVYFCASSQDPGQSKAFFGQGTRLTVV.

The rearrangement joins TRBV5-1 to TRBJ1-1, with D tentatively TRBD1 (5 bases). This CDR3 is built from 14 residues. CDR1 is SGHRS and CDR2 is YFSETQ in the germline V gene. V was pared by 2 bases and J by 2 bases, with 10 bases between. The CDR3 loop reads CASSFNTGNTEAFF. DNA of the CDR3: TGCGCCAGCAGCTTTAATACAGGTAACACTGAAGCTTTCTTT.

This clonotype was recorded a few times. DNA of the CDR3: TGTGCCAGCAGCTTGGAAGGCAGCGGGCCCTACAATGAGCAGTTCTTC. Translating it yields CASSLEGSGPYNEQFF. V usage is TRBV5-6 and J usage is TRBJ2-1; tentative D call: TRBD2 (6 bases). V was clipped by 0 bases and J by 2 bases, with 12 bases between them. This CDR3 contains 16 residues. Germline CDR1 reads SGHDT; CDR2 reads YYEEEE.

The chain couples TRBV20-1 to TRBJ1-5; D unclear. The CDR3 spans 13 residues. The germline V gene has CDR1 DFQATT and CDR2 SNEGSKA (reference sequence). Trimming took 2 bases from V and 4 from J, leaving 9 bases between them. The CDR3 sequence is CSARWSVNQPQHF. The CDR3 DNA reads TGCAGTGCTAGATGGTCTGTAAATCAGCCCCAGCATTTT.

This clonotype occurred many times. This sequence joins TRBV5-1 and TRBJ2-4; D is tentatively TRBD1 or TRBD2 (5 bases each). The CDR3 totals 14 residues. Germline values: CDR1 SGHRS, CDR2 YFSETQ. Trimming cost V 4 bases and J 8 bases, with 16 bases left between them. CDR3 bases: TGCGCCAGCAGCCCAGTGGGGCCCGGGGACATTCAGTACTTC. This codes for CASSPVGPGDIQYF.

This clonotype turned up a few times. The genes are TRBV20-1 and TRBJ2-1; TRBD2 aligns across 15 bases. Trimming took 5 bases from V and 4 from J; bases not matched to a gene: 6. CDR1 and CDR2 (germline): DFQATT, SNEGSKA (reference sequence). CDR3 size: 16 residues. In DNA, the CDR3 is TGCAGTGCTGAGGGACTAGCGGGAGGACCATACAATGAGCAGTTCTTC. Translated, it gives CSAEGLAGGPYNEQFF.

The chain links TRBV28 to TRBJ2-3; D might be TRBD2 (7 bases). CDR1 and CDR2 from the germline V gene are MDHEN and SYDVKM. This CDR3 comprises 14 residues. Between the trimmed V and J ends, which lost 7 bases and 3 bases, there was a span of 14 bases. CDR3 sequence: CASNWGRGTDTQYF. The CDR3 DNA reads as TGTGCCAGCAACTGGGGGCGGGGGACAGATACGCAGTATTTT.

This clonotype was picked up a small number of times. The chain joins TRBV12-3 or TRBV12-4 to TRBJ2-1; the D is unclear. Trimming stripped 3 bases from V and 4 bases from J, with 13 bases between. The CDR3 is made up of 15 amino acids. CDR3 in DNA: TGTGCCAGCAGTTTCTCCAGGACGGTGTACAATGAGCAGTTCTTC. This gives the protein CASSFSRTVYNEQFF.

The rearrangement uses TRBV4-3 and TRBJ2-4; D is undetermined. The length of the CDR3 is 13 residues. The germline V and J ends were trimmed by 3 bases and 0 bases, with 3 bases remaining between them. Germline CDR1 and CDR2: LGHNA and YSLEER. In DNA, the CDR3 is TGCGCCAGCAGCCAGTTAGCCAAAAACATTCAGTACTTC. It specifies CASSQLAKNIQYF.

V is TRBV28 and J is TRBJ1-2, with TRBD1 matching over 7 bases. This CDR3 region has 14 residues. The J segment lost 4 bases and the V segment lost 6 bases, leaving 8 bases of the junction unmatched. Germline V gene sequence: CDR1 MDHEN, CDR2 SYDVKM. CDR3 bases: TGTGCCAGCAGGTACACGGGACAGCCCTATGGCTACACCTTC. Encoded protein: CASRYTGQPYGYTF.

The J gene is TRBJ2-7, the V gene TRBV5-1; 7 nucleotides agree with TRBD2. The trim removed 0 bases at V and 2 bases at J, leaving 2 bases unmatched. The CDR3 sequence is 14 residues long. Germline V gene data show CDR1 as SGHRS and CDR2 as YFSETQ. This CDR3 is CASSLASGAYEQYF. DNA of the CDR3: TGCGCCAGCAGCTTGGCTAGCGGCGCCTACGAGCAGTACTTC.

The chain joins TRBV12-3 or TRBV12-4 to TRBJ2-5; 11 bases match TRBD2. The CDR3 runs 15 residues. V shed 8 bases, J shed 2 bases, and the junction held 7 bases outside the gene matches. The CDR3 DNA follows: TGTGCCAGCGGGGCTAGCGGGGGGTCACAAGAGACCCAGTACTTC. Amino acids: CASGASGGSQETQYF.

V usage is TRBV20-1 and J usage is TRBJ1-3; D is possibly TRBD1 (5 bases). Trimming removed 6 bases from V and 1 base from J, with 16 bases in between. This CDR3 comprises 15 residues. Germline CDR1 DFQATT, CDR2 SNEGSKA (reference sequence). CDR3 amino acids: CSAIGPGRSGNTIYF. For the CDR3, the DNA is TGCAGTGCAATCGGACCAGGGAGATCTGGAAACACCATATATTTT.

The chain links TRBV30 to TRBJ1-1; a possible D gene is TRBD1 (5 bases). This CDR3 is 10 amino acids long. Germline CDR1 is GTSNPN and CDR2 is SVGIG (reference sequence). Trimming took 4 bases from V and 11 from J, leaving 11 bases between them. CDR3 protein: CAWKAGSAFF. In DNA form, the CDR3 reads TGTGCCTGGAAAGCAGGGTCTGCTTTCTTT.

The sample holds many counts of this clonotype. The chain links TRBV20-1 to TRBJ2-7; D is undetermined. With 6 bases removed from V and 3 bases from J, the gap between germline ends came to 9 bases. Germline-derived CDR1 and CDR2 are DFQATT and SNEGSKA (reference sequence). This CDR3 comprises 11 residues. CDR3 nucleotides: TGCAGTGCCTCCCGGCTCTACGAGCAGTACTTC. This sequence encodes CSASRLYEQYF.

The sample holds one count of this clonotype. The chain uses TRBV10-3 and TRBJ2-2; no clear D gene. From germline, CDR1 is ENHRY and CDR2 SYGVKD. This CDR3 has 13 amino acids. The germline V and J ends were trimmed by 10 bases and 4 bases, with 13 bases remaining between them. DNA of the CDR3: TGTGCCACCAACCCCGGAATCACCGGGGAGCTGTTTTTT. Its translation: CATNPGITGELFF.

The rearrangement links TRBV7-2 to TRBJ2-2, with D uncertain. Trimming took 6 bases from V and 4 from J, leaving 15 bases between them. The V gene's germline CDR1 is SGHTA and CDR2 FQGNSA. This CDR3 is 15 amino acids long. In nucleotides, the CDR3 is TGTGCCAGCAGTAGAAGCGTGGGTGTCACCGGGGAGCTGTTTTTT. It yields the protein CASSRSVGVTGELFF.

This clonotype appeared a few times. CDR3 loop: CASSPRGATSYEQYF. The CDR3 DNA sequence: TGTGCCAGCAGCCCTCGCGGTGCAACTTCCTACGAGCAGTACTTC. This chain connects TRBV7-2 to TRBJ2-7; no clear D. Germline V gene lookup returns CDR1 SGHTA and CDR2 FQGNSA. The CDR3 is made up of 15 amino acids. Deletions cut 5 bases from V and 1 base from J, with 15 bases between.

This clonotype was seen a few times. The chain uses TRBV10-3 and TRBJ2-1; D gene ambiguous. Germline V gene data show CDR1 as ENHRY and CDR2 as SYGVKD. Trimming shortened V by 8 bases and J by 3 bases, and 5 bases separated the two germline ends. This CDR3 spans 11 amino acids. The CDR3 here is CAILLYNEQFF. The DNA of the CDR3 is TGTGCCATCCTCCTCTACAATGAGCAGTTCTTC.

V gene TRBV12-3 or TRBV12-4 combines with J gene TRBJ1-2, with unresolved D. CDR3 length: 15 residues. Trimming took 5 bases from V and 0 from J, leaving 13 bases between them. The CDR3 reads CASSPAVIANYGYTF. The CDR3 DNA reads as TGTGCCAGCAGTCCAGCAGTAATTGCTAACTATGGCTACACCTTC.

This clonotype was seen only a few times. This chain links TRBV7-2 with TRBJ2-1; TRBD2 aligns across 10 bases. The CDR3 contains 15 residues. Germline V gene lookup returns CDR1 SGHTA and CDR2 FQGNSA. J gave up 0 bases and V 10 bases, and 6 bases lay outside the gene matches. CDR3 sequence: CATRASGSSYNEQFF. The CDR3 nucleotides read TGTGCCACCAGGGCTAGCGGGAGCTCCTACAATGAGCAGTTCTTC.

This clonotype was seen many times. In DNA form, the CDR3 reads TGTGCCAGCACCTTCTGGGGGGCCGACGAGCAGTACTTC. The encoded protein is CASTFWGADEQYF. The chain has TRBV7-9 and TRBJ2-7; D may be TRBD1 or TRBD2 (6 bases each). In germline, CDR1 is SEHNR, CDR2 FQNEAQ (reference sequence). V dropped 7 bases and J dropped 5 bases, with 15 bases sitting between them. The CDR3 has 13 residues.

The genes are TRBV20-1 and TRBJ2-1; 8 bases are shared with TRBD2. Germline CDR1 and CDR2: DFQATT and SNEGSKA (reference sequence). Trimming removed 2 bases from V and 4 bases from J; junction bases left unmatched: 7. The CDR3 spans 15 residues. The DNA for the CDR3 is TGCAGTGCTAGACTGCTAGCGGGTGGTTACAATGAGCAGTTCTTC. Encoded protein: CSARLLAGGYNEQFF.

This clonotype was recorded a few times. The rearrangement joins TRBV6-1 to TRBJ2-1; 7 bases match TRBD1. The CDR3 is 14 amino acids. Trimming took 5 bases from V and 4 from J; bases not matched to a gene: 5. The germline V gene encodes CDR1 MNHNS and CDR2 SASEGT. CDR3: CASSLTQGYNEQFF. CDR3 in DNA: TGTGCCAGCAGTCTCACACAGGGGTACAATGAGCAGTTCTTC.